This T cell receptor beta chain is drawn from a study of identifying expanded T cells in peripheral blood. This CDR3 spans 11 amino acids. V was trimmed by 5 bases and J by 4 bases, leaving 8 bases between them. In germline, CDR1 is DFQATT, CDR2 SNEGSKA (reference sequence). Sequencing used immunoSEQ multiplex PCR; TCRdb keeps in-frame clones, though not all of them. The data hold about 80,000 clones, with 88% observed a single time. This clone appeared once. During the collection period, no donor immune events like infections were recorded. The sample consisted of blood. The chain is built from TRBV20-1 and TRBJ1-1, with TRBD1 as a possible D gene (5 bases). This clonotype was obtained from a person between 18 and 75 years old in good health. This CDR3 is CSAGGVTEAFF. The CDR3 bases are TGCAGTGCTGGGGGGGTCACTGAAGCTTTCTTT.